This TCR beta chain was captured by sequencing in a study of cytomegalovirus exposure and HLA in healthy donors. The study, taken as a whole, reports: Accurate HLA-A and HLA-B prediction from TCR beta sequences was reported for most subjects. Later analysis reportedly placed an Asian-associated ancestry cluster below the roughly 680-donor mean in N-insertions.

Amplification used 60 Vbeta primers and 13 Jbeta primers. Assay: immunoSEQ multiplex PCR; the TCRdb copy retains only in-frame clones and omits some. The repertoire table contains 100,000 to 150,000 clones. CDR1 is SEHNR and CDR2 is FQNEAQ in the germline V gene (reference sequence). The V gene end was trimmed by 4 bases and the J gene end by 11 bases; junction bases not matched to a gene: 13. This CDR3 is built from 16 residues. With regard to this clone: The antigen remains unidentified.

The specimen was PBMCs. The chain uses TRBV7-9 and TRBJ1-4; 10 positions match TRBD1. The TCR originated in a man in his late teens or twenties in good health and CMV-seronegative. The CDR3 DNA is TGTGCCAGCAGCTCATCCTCAGGGACAGGGGTCCCGAAACTGTTTTTT. Its translation is CASSSSSGTGVPKLFF. The full variable domain, in which reference TRBV7-9 and TRBJ1-4 provide the parts outside the CDR3, is DTGVSQNPRHKITKRGQNVTFRCDPISEHNRLYWYRQTLGQGPEFLTYFQNEAQLEKSRLLSDRFSAERPKGSFSTLEIQRTEQGDSAMYLCASSSSSGTGVPKLFFGSGTQLSVL.